A selection of T cell receptor beta chains follows, all from one sample in a study of vaccination and CD4 T cells after COVID-19. Their target antigens are unknown. Via MiXCR, TCRdb re-called the PCR reads, giving one row per CDR3 protein. The profile shows under 25,000 distinct CDR3 sequences, about half of them singletons. The specimen was CD4+ T cells from blood, cultured in vitro, collected after SARS-CoV-2 vaccination. Source of these receptors: a human donor who had recovered from COVID-19. Each CDR3 is given with its conserved first and last residue. The D gene is left open where the match is weak. A row's size may be missing; if present it is once, few, many or a size class.

13	NA	TRBV20-1	TRBJ2-1	NA	TGCAGTGCTAGAGGGTTCCTAGCAAATGAGCAGTTCTTC	CSARGFLANEQFF
13	few	TRBV5-1	TRBJ2-5	NA	TGCGCCAGCAGCTCCACCGGAGGGATGGCCCAGTACTTC	CASSSTGGMAQYF
14	NA	TRBV11-1	TRBJ1-6	TRBD1	TGTGCCAGCAGAGTCACAGGGGATAATTCACCCCTCCACTTT	CASRVTGDNSPLHF
15	few	TRBV20-1	TRBJ1-2	NA	TGCAGTGCCAAACCACTAGGGGGTAATACCTATGGCTACACCTTC	CSAKPLGGNTYGYTF
14	few	TRBV6-1	TRBJ1-6	NA	TGTGCCAGTAGACAGGTCATGAGGAATTCACCCCTCCACTTT	CASRQVMRNSPLHF
14	few	TRBV27	TRBJ2-2	NA	TGTGCCAGCAGTTTATCGCAGGGCCACGGGGAGCTGTTTTTT	CASSLSQGHGELFF
16	NA	TRBV15	TRBJ1-2	TRBD1	TGTGCCACCAGCGAGATTAGGACAGGGCACGACTATGGCTACACCTTC	CATSEIRTGHDYGYTF
16	NA	TRBV7-9	TRBJ2-3	TRBD2	TGTGCCAGCAGCCCGGGACTAGCGGATTCCACAGATACGCAGTATTTT	CASSPGLADSTDTQYF
12	few	TRBV28	TRBJ1-2	NA	TGTGCCAGCTCACAGGATAACTATGGCTACACCTTC	CASSQDNYGYTF
16	NA	TRBV5-5	TRBJ2-5	TRBD2	TGTGCCAGCAGCTTACTAGCGGGGGGAATCCAAGAGACCCAGTACTTC	CASSLLAGGIQETQYF
11	NA	TRBV29-1	TRBJ1-2	NA	TGCACCAGTAGCTCGAACTATGGCTACACCTTC	CTSSSNYGYTF
14	NA	TRBV6-1	TRBJ2-1	TRBD2	TGTGCCAGTATTAGGGCTAGCGGCAACAATGAGCAGTTCTTC	CASIRASGNNEQFF
13	NA	TRBV20-1	TRBJ2-5	NA	TGCAGTGCGGAGACTAGTGGCCAAGAGACCCAGTACTTC	CSAETSGQETQYF
14	few	TRBV20-1	TRBJ1-1	TRBD1	TGCAGTGCTCATCCGGGACAGAGGAACACTGAAGCTTTCTTT	CSAHPGQRNTEAFF
15	NA	TRBV19	TRBJ2-2	TRBD2	TGTGCCAGTGCACAGCGGGAGGGAACCGCCGGGGAGCTGTTTTTT	CASAQREGTAGELFF
17	NA	TRBV7-9	TRBJ2-1	TRBD2	TGTGCCAGCAGCTTAGAAGGACTAGCGAGCTCCTACAATGAGCAGTTCTTC	CASSLEGLASSYNEQFF
14	few	TRBV7-2	TRBJ2-1	NA	TGTGCCAGCAGCTTAGAGAGTAGCTACAATGAGCAGTTCTTC	CASSLESSYNEQFF
11	NA	TRBV6-2/TRBV6-3	TRBJ2-5	NA	TGTGCCAGCAGCGGGCGGGAGACCCAGTACTTC	CASSGRETQYF
13	few	TRBV7-2	TRBJ1-2	NA	TGTGCCAGCAGCTTAGTCCAGATCTATGGCTACACCTTC	CASSLVQIYGYTF
14	NA	TRBV4-3	TRBJ1-2	NA	TGCGCCAGCAGCCAAGATATGGGGGAACGAGGCTACACCTTC	CASSQDMGERGYTF
15	NA	TRBV20-1	TRBJ1-6	NA	TGCAGTGCTGGGTCAGGGGTCTCCTATAATTCACCCCTCCACTTT	CSAGSGVSYNSPLHF
17	NA	TRBV5-4	TRBJ1-2	NA	TGTGCCAGCAGCTTAGACGCGACAGGATCAACTAACTATGGCTACACCTTC	CASSLDATGSTNYGYTF
15	NA	TRBV7-9	TRBJ1-1	NA	TGTGCCAGCAGCTTAGTCGGGACACCGAACACTGAAGCTTTCTTT	CASSLVGTPNTEAFF
15	few	TRBV20-1	TRBJ1-6	TRBD1	TGCAGTGCTAGAGAGAATTGGACAGGGAGGTCACCCCTCCACTTT	CSARENWTGRSPLHF
14	few	TRBV24-1	TRBJ2-1	NA	TGTGCCACCAGTGAGTTTGGCGACCACAATGAGCAGTTCTTC	CATSEFGDHNEQFF
15	NA	TRBV9	TRBJ1-2	TRBD1	TGTGCCAGCAGGGACGGACAGGGAGGGCTTCGCGGCTACACCTTC	CASRDGQGGLRGYTF
14	NA	TRBV29-1	TRBJ2-5	TRBD1	TGCAGCGTTGGTTGGGACAGGGTACGAGAGACCCAGTACTTC	CSVGWDRVRETQYF
12	NA	TRBV30	TRBJ1-2	NA	TGTGCCTGGAGGTTGTCAGGGCATGGCTACACCTTC	CAWRLSGHGYTF
15	NA	TRBV20-1	TRBJ2-7	TRBD2	TGCAGTGCTAGCCACTCTAGCGGGGGCTCCTACGAGCAGTACTTC	CSASHSSGGSYEQYF